This is a list of T cell receptor beta chains from one sample in a study of blood T cell repertoires in COVID-19. TCRdb's table, derived via immunoSEQ multiplex PCR, lists solely in-frame clones and lacks some. The data contain about 160,000 clones, more than 65% of them seen just once; the ten biggest clones take up about 11%. The sequenced sample consisted of peripheral blood. The source is an elderly woman with active or convalescent COVID-19. The conserved cysteine and the conserved F or W are not part of the CDR3 here. Clone size appears in some rows only: once, few, many, or a class for an expanded clone.

ASSEAAFEAF	once	TRBJ1-1	TRBV2
ASSRSGQGTTEAF	-	TRBJ1-1	TRBV19
ASSLAGFGQPQH	-	TRBJ1-5	TRBV7-9
ASSYGTVYGYT	-	TRBJ1-2	TRBV6-5
ASSPGTFGGLRVGYT	few	TRBJ1-2	TRBV5-4
ASSRTSGSLGRTDTQY	-	TRBJ2-3	TRBV10-2
ASSLVQGMNTEAF	-	TRBJ1-1	TRBV11-1
ASSVGTSESYEQY	-	TRBJ2-7	TRBV9
ASSKGGLADDREQY	-	TRBJ2-7	TRBV21-1
ASSPREAGADTQY	-	TRBJ2-3	TRBV3-1/TRBV3-2
ASSSGTGEETQY	-	TRBJ2-5	TRBV5-1
ASSETSVSGELF	few	TRBJ2-2	TRBV6-1
ASTLGTSENNEQF	-	TRBJ2-1	TRBV7-9
ASSTPFGAGGHKNIQY	-	TRBJ2-4	TRBV6-4
ASSTTGGEETQY	-	TRBJ2-5	TRBV5-1
ASRLAGSSYNEQF	-	TRBJ2-1	TRBV6-2/TRBV6-3
ASSLLGGALSGNTIY	-	TRBJ1-3	TRBV5-8
ASAILAEYNEQF	-	TRBJ2-1	TRBV2
ASSDTGTASYEQY	-	TRBJ2-7	TRBV5-1
ASSLTGTTNEKLF	-	TRBJ1-4	TRBV9
ASSPRTDFSNQPQH	few	TRBJ1-5	TRBV28
ASSFGLAGVGDTQY	-	TRBJ2-3	TRBV5-4
ASSDSPVGSPLH	few	TRBJ1-6	TRBV7-3
ASSDSRRTGNTDTQY	-	TRBJ2-3	TRBV7-9
ASSQVYGQGISPLH	-	TRBJ1-6	TRBV14
ASSPGTGGGEQY	-	TRBJ2-7	TRBV18
ASSPRTSGSYEQY	-	TRBJ2-7	TRBV9
ASSPGVNTGELF	-	TRBJ2-2	TRBV19
ASSHSTTFSYEQY	-	TRBJ2-7	TRBV4-1
ASSFGTGNGYT	-	TRBJ1-2	TRBV7-9
ASSLFQGEETQY	-	TRBJ2-5	TRBV5-1
ASSSTGEGYGYT	-	TRBJ1-2	TRBV7-3
ASSHYGTSGYNEQF	-	TRBJ2-1	TRBV3-1/TRBV3-2
ASSTSAANTQY	-	TRBJ2-3	TRBV6-5
AIKKTEAGTEAF	-	TRBJ1-1	TRBV10-3
ASRLAGAGDTQY	-	TRBJ2-3	TRBV6-5
ASSLRGQGAYVGYGYT	-	TRBJ1-2	TRBV5-6
AWSEIQGVTNYGYT	-	TRBJ1-2	TRBV30
AWSPGLINGEQY	-	TRBJ2-7	TRBV30
ASSLAYSGVAGELF	-	TRBJ2-2	TRBV5-4
ASSLRTGYNNEQF	few	TRBJ2-1	TRBV3-1/TRBV3-2
ASMEELVYGYT	-	TRBJ1-2	TRBV12-3/TRBV12-4
ASSLRQGVDEKLF	-	TRBJ1-4	TRBV11-2
ASSPTGTGFNYGYT	few	TRBJ1-2	TRBV18
ASSRNDPGLFYEQY	-	TRBJ2-7	TRBV18
ASSQEREFSNQPQH	-	TRBJ1-5	TRBV4-1
ASSIWVDISQPQH	-	TRBJ1-5	TRBV19
ASSPGHANGYT	-	TRBJ1-2	TRBV7-8
SVGPGQVYEQY	-	TRBJ2-7	TRBV29-1
ASSPPGQTYNEQF	once	TRBJ2-1	TRBV19
ASSQDTGVQPQH	-	TRBJ1-5	TRBV4-2
ASSLRDRGREQF	-	TRBJ2-1	TRBV7-3